These 21 T cell receptor beta chains were sequenced from one sample in a study of CD8+ T cells in alopecia areata. The sequencing template was cDNA reverse transcribed from extracted RNA. TCRdb keeps only in-frame clones here, not all; method: immunoSEQ multiplex PCR. The data show around 140,000 clones, approximately 50% seen once. The sequencing here drew on CD4+ T cells sorted from blood, taken at week 0. These receptors originate from a human donor with alopecia areata.

This clone was counted between two and nine times. The chain carries TRBV5-1 and TRBJ2-1; D might be TRBD1 or TRBD2, each matching 5 bases. CDR1 and CDR2 from the germline V gene are SGHRS and YFSETQ. This CDR3 comprises 17 residues. V was trimmed by 4 bases and J by 6 bases, leaving 23 bases between them. DNA for the CDR3: TGCGCCAGCAGCAAAGAGATTGGCCGGGACGCTCGCAATGAGCAGTTCTTC. Residues: CASSKEIGRDARNEQFF.

The chain has TRBV5-1 and TRBJ1-1, with unresolved D. The germline gives CDR1 SGHRS, CDR2 YFSETQ. V lost 0 bases to trimming and J lost 3 bases, with 6 bases between them. There are 13 residues in the CDR3. The CDR3 DNA follows: TGCGCCAGCAGCTTGGTTCAGGACACTGAAGCTTTCTTT. Protein product: CASSLVQDTEAFF.

This rearrangement joins TRBV7-9 to TRBJ1-4; no definite D call. The V and J ends lost 7 bases and 8 bases respectively, with 14 bases between them. In germline, CDR1 is SEHNR, CDR2 FQNEAQ (reference sequence). The CDR3 runs to 13 residues. For the CDR3, the DNA is TGTGCCAGCACTGTCAACTATCTCGAAAAACTGTTTTTT. Residues: CASTVNYLEKLFF.

The gene calls are TRBV19 and TRBJ1-2; 7 bases are a match to TRBD1. The CDR3 consists of 15 residues. V shed 4 bases and J 4 bases; nucleotides not matched to a gene: 9. Germline CDR1 is LNHDA and CDR2 is SQIVND (reference sequence). The CDR3 is CASSTGQASPYGYTF. CDR3 nucleotides: TGTGCCAGTAGTACCGGACAGGCCTCTCCCTATGGCTACACCTTC.

V is TRBV28 and J is TRBJ1-5; 9 bases line up with TRBD1. V shed 3 bases, J shed 8 bases, and the junction held 8 bases outside the gene matches. The germline CDR1 and CDR2 sequences are MDHEN and SYDVKM. The CDR3 extends over 15 amino acids. CDR3 sequence (DNA): TGTGCCAGCAGTTTTTGGGACAGGGAGGGTAAGCCCCAGCATTTT. Its protein product is CASSFWDREGKPQHF.

The chain couples TRBV18 to TRBJ2-4; a weak D match, TRBD1 (7 bases). The V and J ends lost 4 bases and 9 bases respectively, with 25 bases between them. This CDR3 has 17 amino acids. CDR1 KGHSH and CDR2 LQKENI come from the germline V gene. CDR3 residues: CASSLSPGGPPGSIQYF. The CDR3 DNA follows: TGTGCCAGCTCACTCAGCCCAGGGGGGCCTCCTGGAAGCATTCAGTACTTC.

The chain couples TRBV7-2 to TRBJ1-1, with D uncertain. Germline V gives CDR1 SGHTA, CDR2 FQGNSA. V lost 5 bases to trimming and J lost 6 bases, with 7 bases between them. The CDR3 sequence is 11 residues long. The CDR3 bases are TGTGCCAGCAGCCCTAGGGCTGAAGCTTTCTTT. Amino acids: CASSPRAEAFF.

This clone was counted only a few times. Here the CDR3 reads CASDPAGLAADTQYF. CDR3 DNA: TGTGCCAGTGATCCGGCGGGACTAGCCGCAGATACGCAGTATTTT. This chain uses TRBV19 with TRBJ2-3; 9 positions match TRBD2. From germline, CDR1 is LNHDA and CDR2 SQIVND (reference sequence). The J segment lost 4 bases and the V segment lost 8 bases, leaving 10 bases of the junction unmatched. The CDR3 consists of 15 residues.

This sequence joins TRBV5-1 and TRBJ2-3; possibly TRBD2 for D (5 bases). Trimming left V 2 bases short and J 1 base short, with 14 bases between. CDR1 is SGHRS, CDR2 YFSETQ, per germline. CDR3 length: 16 residues. CDR3 residues: CASSLKPAEGTDTQYF. DNA of the CDR3: TGCGCCAGCAGCTTAAAACCAGCGGAAGGCACAGATACGCAGTATTTT.

The V gene is TRBV30, the J gene TRBJ2-7, with D perhaps TRBD1 or TRBD2 (7 bases each). From germline, CDR1 is GTSNPN and CDR2 SVGIG (reference sequence). V lost 1 base to trimming and J lost 9 bases, with 19 bases between them. The CDR3 has 14 residues. The CDR3, as DNA: TGTGCCTGGAGTGCCTCCGGCAGGGGGGGCCGGCAGTACTTC. Protein: CAWSASGRGGRQYF.

The rearrangement links TRBV28 to TRBJ2-5; the match to TRBD1 covers 12 bases. The CDR3 covers 16 residues. CDR1 and CDR2 from the germline V gene are MDHEN and SYDVKM. V gave up 4 bases and J gave up 6 bases; unmatched junction bases: 9. The CDR3 loop is CASSSWDRGRIQTQYF. The CDR3 DNA reads TGTGCCAGCAGTTCTTGGGACAGGGGGCGCATACAGACCCAGTACTTC.

This clone was observed a handful of times. The rearrangement links TRBV19 to TRBJ1-5; 8 nucleotides line up with TRBD1. Looked up from germline, CDR1 is LNHDA and CDR2 is SQIVND (reference sequence). V lost 2 bases, J lost 9 bases, and 9 bases stayed unmatched. This CDR3 comprises 15 residues. CDR3 bases: TGTGCCAGTAGTATAAGGCCGACAGGGGATGGGCCCCAGCATTTT. Translation gives CASSIRPTGDGPQHF.

This clone appeared a few times. The chain combines TRBV29-1 with TRBJ2-5; D unclear. Per germline, CDR1 SQVTM and CDR2 ANQGSEA. V was clipped by 7 bases and J by 5 bases, with 17 bases between them. The CDR3 loop spans 13 amino acids. The CDR3 reads CSADPVAVETQYF. CDR3 bases: TGCAGCGCCGACCCGGTGGCTGTCGAGACCCAGTACTTC.

The chain links TRBV7-2 to TRBJ2-1, with 11 bases matching TRBD2. The CDR3 loop spans 16 amino acids. V lost 6 bases and J lost 2; bases outside the gene matches: 6. In germline, CDR1 is SGHTA, CDR2 FQGNSA. The CDR3 bases are TGTGCCAGCAGTCCTGCTAGCGGGAGGACCTACAATGAGCAGTTCTTC. Its translation: CASSPASGRTYNEQFF.

There are a few counts of this clone. V and J are TRBV13 and TRBJ2-5; 7 bases fit TRBD2. This CDR3 has 13 amino acids. Unmatched junction bases numbered 5, after V lost 5 bases and J lost 5 bases. Looked up from germline, CDR1 is PRHDT and CDR2 is FYEKMQ (reference sequence). CDR3 bases: TGTGCCAGCAGCCCCCGGCGGGGGGAGACCCAGTACTTC. Translation gives CASSPRRGETQYF.

This clone turned up a few times. The gene calls are TRBV6-6 and TRBJ2-5, with unresolved D. Germline CDR1 reads MNHNY; CDR2 reads SVGAGI (reference sequence). The CDR3 is 15 residues long. The V end was cut by 2 bases, the J end by 2 bases, with 12 bases between. CDR3 coding DNA: TGTGCCAGCAGTTACCCAGGCTGGGGACAAGAGACCCAGTACTTC. Translated: CASSYPGWGQETQYF.

The chain uses TRBV2 and TRBJ2-1; the match to TRBD2 covers 8 bases. CDR3 length: 17 amino acids. The V gene's germline CDR1 is SNHLY and CDR2 FYNNEI. Trimming took 0 bases from V and 0 from J; bases not matched to a gene: 4. CDR3 protein: CASSEASGGLSYNEQFF. DNA of the CDR3: TGTGCCAGCAGTGAAGCAAGCGGGGGCCTCTCCTACAATGAGCAGTTCTTC. Using reference TRBV2 and TRBJ2-1 for the parts outside the CDR3, the full variable domain is EPEVTQTPSHQVTQMGQEVILRCVPISNHLYFYWYRQILGQKVEFLVSFYNNEISEKSEIFDDQFSVERPDGSNFTLKIRSTKLEDSAMYFCASSEASGGLSYNEQFFGPGTRLTVL.

The chain recombines TRBV30 with TRBJ1-2, with 7 bases identical to TRBD1. The V segment lost 4 bases and the J segment 5 bases; nucleotides outside the gene matches: 13. The CDR3 totals 15 residues. CDR1 and CDR2 from the germline V gene are GTSNPN and SVGIG (reference sequence). Here the CDR3 DNA reads TGTGCCTGGACCCCTGGGTCGACAGGGAGGTATGGCTACACCTTC. As protein: CAWTPGSTGRYGYTF.

Only a few counts were recorded for this clone. The chain is built from TRBV29-1 and TRBJ2-3; no firm D call. CDR1 SQVTM and CDR2 ANQGSEA come from the germline V gene. V was shortened by 2 bases and J by 1 base, with 10 bases between the two germline ends. The CDR3 loop spans 14 amino acids. CDR3 sequence (DNA): TGCAGCGTTGAACCAACGGAAGGCACAGATACGCAGTATTTT. The encoded protein is CSVEPTEGTDTQYF.

CDR3 sequence (DNA): TGTGCCAGCAGTCAGAAGGGGGGAACCGGGGAGCTGTTTTTT. This translates into CASSQKGGTGELFF. V is TRBV2 and J is TRBJ2-2, with D perhaps given as TRBD1 or TRBD2 (6 bases each). The V end was cut by 5 bases, the J end by 5 bases, with 12 bases between. Germline V lookup: CDR1 SNHLY, CDR2 FYNNEI. The CDR3 totals 14 residues.

This clone was counted between two and nine times. The rearrangement joins TRBV11-2 to TRBJ2-1, with 13 positions matching TRBD2. The ends lost 5 bases at V and 6 bases at J; junction bases unmatched: 16. In germline, CDR1 is SGHAT, CDR2 FQNNGV. The CDR3 length is 19 residues. CDR3 DNA sequence: TGTGCCAGCAGCCTGACTAGCGGGAGGTCGGCCGGATTTTTCAATGAGCAGTTCTTC. Protein product: CASSLTSGRSAGFFNEQFF.